The 30 T cell receptor beta chains below all came from one sample that was sequenced in a study of cytomegalovirus exposure and HLA in healthy donors. Primers included in the PCR were 60 Vbeta and 13 Jbeta primers. TCRdb keeps only in-frame clones here, not all; method: immunoSEQ multiplex PCR. The sample has 100,000 to 150,000 clones; approximately 85% are singletons. The source material was PBMCs. Receptor source: a boy younger than 18 in good health and CMV-seronegative.

The V call is TRBV5-6, the J call TRBJ2-7, with a tentative D call TRBD1 (6 bases). The V end was cut by 4 bases, the J end by 1 base, with 18 bases between. CDR3 length: 16 amino acids. Per the germline V gene, CDR1 is SGHDT and CDR2 is YYEEEE. CDR3 DNA sequence: TGTGCCAGCAGCCAAATCAGGAGCAGGGGTTCCTACGAGCAGTACTTC. Its protein is CASSQIRSRGSYEQYF.

This clone was detected a few times. This chain links TRBV6-6 with TRBJ1-1; D gene uncertain. CDR1 MNHNY and CDR2 SVGAGI come from the germline V gene (reference sequence). V dropped 2 bases and J dropped 0 bases, with 7 bases sitting between them. This CDR3 has 14 residues. CDR3 amino acids: CASSYGGLNTEAFF. CDR3 DNA: TGTGCCAGCAGTTACGGCGGATTGAACACTGAAGCTTTCTTT.

Here the CDR3 DNA reads TGTGCCAGCAGTCCCGCGGGGGCGGGCACCGGGGAGCTGTTTTTT. Its protein product is CASSPAGAGTGELFF. The chain is built from TRBV6-6 and TRBJ2-2; weak D call: TRBD2 (7 bases). This CDR3 has 15 amino acids. Trimming pared 5 bases from V and 4 bases from J, leaving 14 bases between. Germline CDR1 reads MNHNY; CDR2 reads SVGAGI (reference sequence).

The V and J genes are TRBV7-3 and TRBJ2-1, with 9 bases identical to TRBD1. The CDR3 has 17 amino acids. Germline CDR1 is SGHTA and CDR2 is FQGTGA. With 1 base clipped from V and 9 bases from J, the junction kept 13 bases outside the gene matches. CDR3 sequence reads: CASSLSLRDRVTSEQFF. The DNA of the CDR3 is TGTGCCAGCAGCTTAAGTTTAAGGGACAGGGTAACGAGTGAGCAGTTCTTC.

The chain joins TRBV4-3 to TRBJ1-1, with D possibly matching TRBD1 (6 bases). The CDR3 is 16 amino acids. Germline V gene data show CDR1 as LGHNA and CDR2 as YSLEER. V was pared by 0 bases and J by 1 base, with 12 bases between. CDR3: CASSQDGEQGNTEAFF. The DNA of the CDR3 is TGCGCCAGCAGCCAAGACGGGGAACAGGGGAACACTGAAGCTTTCTTT.

The rearrangement uses TRBV6-4 and TRBJ2-1; TRBD2 agrees at 13 bases. The germline CDR1 and CDR2 sequences are MRHNA and SNTAGT. V shed 5 bases, J shed 8 bases, and the junction held 6 bases outside the gene matches. The CDR3 spans 15 residues. DNA of the CDR3: TGTGCCAGCAGTCGGACTAGCGGGAGTGTCGATGAGCAGTTCTTC. This codes for CASSRTSGSVDEQFF.

This clone was observed a single time. The rearrangement links TRBV5-1 to TRBJ2-2; 10 bases map to TRBD2. Germline V lookup: CDR1 SGHRS, CDR2 YFSETQ. Germline trimming cut 5 bases from V and 2 bases from J; bases unmatched to any gene: 6. The CDR3 runs to 16 residues. The CDR3 region is CASSLGLATNTGELFF. The CDR3, as DNA: TGCGCCAGCAGTCTGGGACTAGCGACCAACACCGGGGAGCTGTTTTTT.

This clone was observed once. The CDR3 bases are TGCGCCAGCAGCTCACAGTACCCAGCTAACTATGGCTACACCTTC. This encodes CASSSQYPANYGYTF. The chain carries TRBV5-1 and TRBJ1-2; D call uncertain. The CDR3 covers 15 residues. V lost 3 bases and J lost 0, with 12 bases in between. The germline CDR1 and CDR2 sequences are SGHRS and YFSETQ.

The chain is built from TRBV27 and TRBJ2-1, with 11 bases matching TRBD2. Looked up from germline, CDR1 is MNHEY and CDR2 is SMNVEV (reference sequence). The junction had 10 bases not matched to a gene; V was cut back by 8 bases and J by 10 bases. The length of the CDR3 is 14 residues. The CDR3 loop reads CASGTSGGRREQFF. DNA for the CDR3: TGTGCCAGCGGTACTAGCGGGGGAAGAAGGGAGCAGTTCTTC.

The count of this clone is one. The sample holds other DNA sequences that translate to the same CDR3. This CDR3 reads CASSDRDRAEDEQFF. The DNA for the CDR3 is TGTGCCAGCAGCGACCGAGACAGGGCTGAAGATGAGCAGTTCTTC. This sequence joins TRBV6-5 and TRBJ2-1; 7 nucleotides match TRBD1. J was trimmed by 8 bases and V by 6 bases; bases with no gene match: 13. CDR3 size: 15 residues. The germline gives CDR1 MNHEY, CDR2 SVGAGI.

The gene calls are TRBV14 and TRBJ2-7; maybe TRBD2 (6 bases). Germline CDR1 SGHDN, CDR2 FVKESK. CDR3 size: 15 residues. Trimming stripped 4 bases from V and 3 bases from J, with 16 bases between. The CDR3 DNA reads as TGTGCCAGCAGCCTTCGACTAGTTCCCCTCTACGAGCAGTACTTC. Translated: CASSLRLVPLYEQYF.

This clone was observed a single time. V is TRBV6-1 and J is TRBJ1-2; 8 bases are a match to TRBD1. Losses at the gene ends were 6 bases for V and 6 bases for J; bases not matched to a gene: 6. This CDR3 region has 13 residues. The germline gives CDR1 MNHNS, CDR2 SASEGT. The chain's CDR3 is CASRTTGGDGYTF. As DNA, the CDR3 is TGTGCCAGCAGGACTACAGGGGGGGATGGCTACACCTTC.

The CDR3 spells CASSQEGIMYSNQPQHF. For the CDR3, the DNA is TGTGCCAGTAGTCAGGAGGGAATAATGTATAGCAATCAGCCCCAGCATTTT. The V gene is TRBV19, the J gene TRBJ1-5, with D unclear. Germline V gene lookup returns CDR1 LNHDA and CDR2 SQIVND (reference sequence). Trimming left V 5 bases short and J 0 bases short, with 17 bases between. The CDR3 consists of 17 residues.

The V gene is TRBV5-1, the J gene TRBJ1-2, with TRBD1 identical over 9 bases. CDR3 length equals 14 residues. Germline V gene sequence: CDR1 SGHRS, CDR2 YFSETQ. Trimming removed 0 bases from V and 5 bases from J; junction bases left unmatched: 2. The DNA of the CDR3 is TGCGCCAGCAGCTTGGAGGGACAGGGTTATGGCTACACCTTC. Its protein product is CASSLEGQGYGYTF. The full variable domain, with the rest looked up from reference TRBV5-1 and TRBJ1-2, is KAGVTQTPRYLIKTRGQQVTLSCSPISGHRSVSWYQQTPGQGLQFLFEYFSETQRNKGNFPGRFSGRQFSNSRSEMNVSTLELGDSALYLCASSLEGQGYGYTFGSGTRLTVV.

This rearrangement joins TRBV4-3 to TRBJ1-1; D not resolved. Germline lookup yields CDR1 LGHNA and CDR2 YSLEER. V shed 0 bases and J shed 0 bases, with 8 bases lying between them. This CDR3 comprises 15 residues. The CDR3 nucleotides read TGCGCCAGCAGCCAAGATTCGGGTATGAACACTGAAGCTTTCTTT. This translates into CASSQDSGMNTEAFF.

As concerns this clone: A read error may account for a junction end that differs from germline. The chain has TRBV5-1 and TRBJ1-2; 7 nucleotides line up with TRBD1. Germline loops: CDR1 SGHRS, CDR2 YFSETQ. This CDR3 has 15 residues. CDR3 DNA: TGCGCCAGCAGCTTGGCCTCAGGGGGAGACTATGGCTACCCCTTC. It codes for CASSLASGGDYGYPF.

The rearrangement links TRBV7-9 to TRBJ2-7; 12 nucleotides agree with TRBD2. V lost 5 bases to trimming and J lost 1 base; unmatched junction nucleotides: 6. CDR1 and CDR2 (germline): SEHNR, FQNEAQ (reference sequence). The CDR3 has 16 residues. The CDR3, as DNA: TGTGCCAGCAGCCCCACCCTAGCGGGAGGGTCCTACGAGCAGTACTTC. Protein sequence: CASSPTLAGGSYEQYF.

The V gene is TRBV19, the J gene TRBJ2-7, with D unresolved. The CDR3 loop spans 14 amino acids. Looked up from germline, CDR1 is LNHDA and CDR2 is SQIVND (reference sequence). V lost 8 bases and J 3 bases, leaving 17 bases between the germline ends. This CDR3 reads CASGWAGLNYEQYF. CDR3 in DNA: TGTGCCAGTGGCTGGGCAGGTCTTAACTACGAGCAGTACTTC.

V is TRBV29-1 and J is TRBJ2-7, with 12 nucleotides matching TRBD1. Germline V gives CDR1 SQVTM, CDR2 ANQGSEA. The V segment lost 6 bases and the J segment 3 bases; nucleotides outside the gene matches: 9. CDR3 size: 15 residues. As DNA, the CDR3 is TGCAGCGTAAGAGCCGGGACAGGGGGCCTCTACGAGCAGTACTTC. Translated: CSVRAGTGGLYEQYF.

The chain uses TRBV27 and TRBJ2-3; 9 bases are shared with TRBD2. The V and J ends lost 3 bases and 6 bases, in that order; junction bases with no gene match: 13. The CDR3 covers 17 residues. The germline V gene encodes CDR1 MNHEY and CDR2 SMNVEV (reference sequence). This CDR3 is CASSFPGTSSRLDTQYF. CDR3 bases: TGTGCCAGCAGTTTCCCCGGGACTAGCAGCCGACTGGATACGCAGTATTTT.

This clone was found once. The J gene is TRBJ2-7, the V gene TRBV7-6, with 7 bases identical to TRBD1. The junction had 1 base not matched to a gene; V was cut back by 0 bases and J by 2 bases. This CDR3 has 14 residues. Germline V gene data show CDR1 as SGHVS and CDR2 as FNYEAQ. The CDR3 DNA is TGTGCCAGCAGCTTAGCCGGGACAGCCTACGAGCAGTACTTC. This codes for CASSLAGTAYEQYF. The full variable domain, its missing parts supplied by reference TRBV7-6 and TRBJ2-7, is GAGVSQSPRYKVTKRGQDVALRCDPISGHVSLYWYRQALGQGPEFLTYFNYEAQQDKSGLPNDRFSAERPEGSISTLTIQRTEQRDSAMYRCASSLAGTAYEQYFGPGTRLTVT.

This chain connects TRBV11-2 to TRBJ1-2; D call uncertain. Trimming cost V 6 bases and J 4 bases, with 24 bases left between them. This CDR3 region has 17 residues. Per the germline V gene, CDR1 is SGHAT and CDR2 is FQNNGV. The DNA of the CDR3 is TGTGCCAGCAGTTACTCCCATGCGGAAGAAATTACCTATGGCTACACCTTC. Translation: CASSYSHAEEITYGYTF.

The rearrangement links TRBV14 to TRBJ1-2, with TRBD1 identical over 9 bases. CDR1 and CDR2 from the germline V gene are SGHDN and FVKESK. CDR3 size: 15 residues. V shed 4 bases, J shed 1 base, and the junction held 4 bases outside the gene matches. The CDR3 reads CASSPRTGVNYGYTF. The DNA for the CDR3 is TGTGCCAGCAGCCCCCGGACAGGGGTTAACTATGGCTACACCTTC.

V is TRBV6-1 and J is TRBJ1-5; the D gene is possibly TRBD1 (5 bases). The CDR3 covers 14 residues. Germline CDR1 and CDR2: MNHNS and SASEGT. V shed 7 bases and J shed 3 bases, with 13 bases lying between them. The CDR3 DNA sequence: TGTGCCAGCACCTCAACGGACAACAATCAGCCCCAGCATTTT. It yields the protein CASTSTDNNQPQHF.

The chain combines TRBV27 with TRBJ2-7; D is perhaps TRBD1 (6 bases). The germline V and J ends were trimmed by 5 bases and 3 bases, with 8 bases remaining between them. Germline lookup yields CDR1 MNHEY and CDR2 SMNVEV (reference sequence). The length of the CDR3 is 12 residues. CDR3: CASSTQGYEQYF. The DNA of the CDR3 is TGTGCCAGCAGTACACAGGGCTACGAGCAGTACTTC.

This chain uses TRBV7-3 with TRBJ2-2; D is possibly TRBD2 (7 bases). Germline-derived CDR1 and CDR2 are SGHTA and FQGTGA. The ends were cut back, 5 bases at V and 3 bases at J, with 16 bases in the middle. This CDR3 region has 16 residues. CDR3 DNA: TGTGCCAGCAGCCGAAGGGGGGGTGGGGACACCGGGGAGCTGTTTTTT. The encoded protein is CASSRRGGGDTGELFF.

The chain uses TRBV6-1 and TRBJ2-2, with 7 bases fitting TRBD1. Germline lookup yields CDR1 MNHNS and CDR2 SASEGT. V gave up 0 bases and J gave up 3 bases; unmatched junction bases: 4. The CDR3 covers 16 residues. In DNA, the CDR3 is TGTGCCAGCAGTGAAGCGTGGCAGGGGGACACCGGGGAGCTGTTTTTT. Its translation: CASSEAWQGDTGELFF.

V usage is TRBV19 and J usage is TRBJ2-1; 8 nucleotides align to TRBD1. CDR1 and CDR2 (germline): LNHDA, SQIVND (reference sequence). The CDR3 has 14 amino acids. V lost 4 bases and J lost 4; bases outside the gene matches: 3. This chain's CDR3 is CASSRGQGYNEQFF. The CDR3 DNA sequence: TGTGCCAGTAGTAGAGGACAGGGATACAATGAGCAGTTCTTC.

The chain recombines TRBV4-1 with TRBJ2-7; 7 bases align to TRBD2. Unmatched junction bases numbered 6, after V lost 0 bases and J lost 7 bases. CDR3 length: 14 residues. The germline V gene encodes CDR1 MGHRA and CDR2 YSYEKL. This CDR3 is CASSQETSVREQYF. The CDR3 coding sequence is TGCGCCAGCAGCCAAGAAACTAGCGTTCGGGAGCAGTACTTC.

This chain connects TRBV10-3 to TRBJ1-2; possibly TRBD1 for D (5 bases). Germline-derived CDR1 and CDR2 are ENHRY and SYGVKD. V shed 6 bases and J shed 8 bases, with 16 bases lying between them. The CDR3 contains 13 residues. CDR3 sequence (DNA): TGTGCCATCAGCCGGGGGGAGATGAGAGGCTACACCTTC. Protein sequence: CAISRGEMRGYTF.